The 8 T cell receptor beta chains below come from one sample, sequenced in a study of T cell repertoires in ileal Crohn's disease (dated by TCRdb to about 2019). The receptor library was made with the immunoSEQ multiplex PCR assay. The source is immuneACCESS, and TCRdb retained only in-frame sequences with V and J called. Part of the clones is not carried over; for the studies checked, unresolved V genes explain less than half of this, and the remainder is unexplained. This sample has 55,000 to 65,000 clones in its table, and roughly 89% of those were observed once. The ten biggest clones cover around 2% of the sample. In light of the paper, this sample's time point label describes: neoterminal ileum biopsy at postoperative endoscopy, about 6 months after surgery. The sequenced sample consisted of ileal tissue. The receptor set was obtained from an adult with Crohn's disease.

CDR3 coding DNA: TGTGCCATCAGTGTTCGGAATGAGCAGTTCTTC. Translated: CAISVRNEQFF. This chain uses TRBV10-3 with TRBJ2-1; D gene unclear. Trimming pared 4 bases from V and 7 bases from J, leaving 5 bases between. The CDR3 length is 11 residues. Germline V lookup: CDR1 ENHRY, CDR2 SYGVKD.

The chain employs TRBV6-4 and TRBJ1-2; D may be TRBD1 (6 bases). The CDR3 spans 12 residues. Trimming cost V 5 bases and J 4 bases, with 8 bases left between them. Per germline, CDR1 MRHNA and CDR2 SNTAGT. The CDR3 is CASSRQAYGYTF. In DNA form, the CDR3 reads TGTGCCAGCAGTCGACAGGCCTATGGCTACACCTTC.

This chain links TRBV6-5 with TRBJ2-5, with D unclear. Germline assignment: CDR1 MNHEY and CDR2 SVGAGI. The CDR3 contains 15 residues. The germline V and J ends were trimmed by 4 bases and 7 bases, with 19 bases remaining between them. The CDR3 DNA sequence: TGTGCCAGCAGTTCTACCCTGACGGGTCTTGGGACCCAGTACTTC. Amino acid sequence: CASSSTLTGLGTQYF.

CDR3 protein: CATSPDNSYNEQFF. CDR3 DNA sequence: TGTGCCACCAGCCCGGACAACTCCTACAATGAGCAGTTCTTC. The chain is built from TRBV15 and TRBJ2-1; D is perhaps TRBD1 (5 bases). The CDR3 contains 14 residues. Germline CDR1 reads LNHNV; CDR2 reads YYDKDF (reference sequence). Trimming left V 5 bases short and J 0 bases short, with 8 bases between.

The chain couples TRBV7-9 to TRBJ2-5, with a weak D call TRBD2 (5 bases). The CDR3 is 14 residues long. The germline V gene has CDR1 SEHNR and CDR2 FQNEAQ (reference sequence). V was cut by 5 bases and J by 2 bases, with 12 bases left in between. DNA for the CDR3: TGTGCCAGCAGCCCCTTAGGAGGACAAGAGACCCAGTACTTC. Its translation: CASSPLGGQETQYF.

The V gene is TRBV15, the J gene TRBJ1-5, with 12 bases aligning to TRBD1. CDR3 length: 18 amino acids. V shed 4 bases, J shed 5 bases, and the junction held 12 bases outside the gene matches. Germline V gives CDR1 LNHNV, CDR2 YYDKDF (reference sequence). The CDR3 region is CATSTLKPGQGADQPQHF. In nucleotides, the CDR3 is TGTGCCACCAGCACCTTAAAACCGGGACAGGGGGCAGATCAGCCCCAGCATTTT.

The V and J genes are TRBV18 and TRBJ2-1; unclear D gene. The CDR3 consists of 12 residues. Germline V lookup: CDR1 KGHSH, CDR2 LQKENI. V dropped 3 bases and J dropped 6 bases, with 6 bases sitting between them. The CDR3 DNA sequence: TGTGCCAGCTCACCCGCACTCAATGAGCAGTTCTTC. It encodes CASSPALNEQFF.

In this sample, this clone turned up a few times. The chain uses TRBV19 and TRBJ1-1; D uncertain. The CDR3 is 11 residues long. Trimming left V 5 bases short and J 7 bases short, with 8 bases between. Germline CDR1 is LNHDA and CDR2 is SQIVND (reference sequence). The CDR3 nucleotides are TGTGCCAGTAGTGCGGCTTATGAAGCTTTCTTT. Translating it yields CASSAAYEAFF. Supplemented by reference TRBV19 and TRBJ1-1, the full variable domain reads DGGITQSPKYLFRKEGQNVTLSCEQNLNHDAMYWYRQDPGQGLRLIYYSQIVNDFQKGDIAEGYSVSREKKESFPLTVTSAQKNPTAFYLCASSAAYEAFFGQGTRLTVV.